What follows are 13 T cell receptor beta chains derived from one specimen sequenced in a study of blood T cells in healthy people across ages. Through a sample-barcoded 5' primer and a J-beta primer mix, a second PCR was run for about 6 to 11 cycles. TCRdb re-called the 5' RACE reads with MiXCR, one entry per CDR3 protein. Of 600,000 to 800,000 distinct CDR3 sequences in the sample, approximately 52% were seen once. Source material: blood. The receptors stem from a woman of 80 years or more in good health.

V and J are TRBV5-1 and TRBJ2-5; D may correspond to TRBD1 or TRBD2 (5 bases each). Trimming removed 7 bases from V and 2 bases from J, with 12 bases in between. The germline gives CDR1 SGHRS, CDR2 YFSETQ. This CDR3 is built from 13 residues. This chain's CDR3 is CASRGTAQETQYF. CDR3 DNA sequence: TGCGCCAGCCGAGGGACGGCACAAGAGACCCAGTACTTC.

This chain joins TRBV5-1 and TRBJ2-7; tentative D call: TRBD2 (6 bases). The J call may be in error: the DNA end matches TRBJ2-5 better. Germline assignment: CDR1 SGHRS and CDR2 YFSETQ. The CDR3 is 14 amino acids. The CDR3 DNA sequence: TGCGCCAGCAGCTTTGGCGGGGAACAGGAGACCCAGTACTTC. It codes for CASSFGGEQETQYF.

The CDR3 here is CSARGGNTGELFF. CDR3 nucleotide sequence: TGCAGTGCTAGAGGGGGGAACACCGGGGAGCTGTTTTTT. The chain is built from TRBV20-1 and TRBJ2-2, with D unresolved. CDR3 length: 13 residues. V shed 1 base and J shed 1 base, with 4 bases lying between them. Germline V CDR1 and CDR2: DFQATT, SNEGSKA (reference sequence).

V and J are TRBV4-3 and TRBJ2-3; D is unresolved. The V end lost 0 bases, the J end lost 2 bases, and 9 bases lay between the germline ends. The CDR3 extends over 15 amino acids. The germline V gene has CDR1 LGHNA and CDR2 YSLEER. The CDR3 protein is CASSQEGLVTDTQYF. As DNA, the CDR3 is TGCGCCAGCAGCCAAGAAGGGCTAGTCACAGATACGCAGTATTTT.

This clonotype was detected many times. The rearrangement joins TRBV12-3 or TRBV12-4 to TRBJ2-7; tentative D call: TRBD1 (5 bases). This CDR3 spans 14 amino acids. Trimming took 6 bases from V and 3 from J, leaving 15 bases between them. In nucleotides, the CDR3 is TGTGCCAGCAGCCCCGCGACAGCATTCTACGAGCAGTACTTC. Translating it yields CASSPATAFYEQYF.

This clonotype has a single count. The genes are TRBV20-1 and TRBJ2-1; 8 bases align to TRBD1. Germline-derived CDR1 and CDR2 are DFQATT and SNEGSKA (reference sequence). The CDR3 consists of 13 residues. Trimming at V came to 6 bases and at J to 6 bases, leaving 7 bases not matched to a gene. The CDR3 is CSALWTGSNEQFF. The CDR3 DNA sequence: TGCAGTGCCCTATGGACAGGGAGCAATGAGCAGTTCTTC.

The DNA for the CDR3 is TGCAGTGTTCCCCCCCCGCTTATCACAGATACGCAGTATTTT. It yields the protein CSVPPPLITDTQYF. This chain connects TRBV20-1 to TRBJ2-3; D remains unclear. The germline V and J ends were trimmed by 7 bases and 2 bases, with 16 bases remaining between them. Germline CDR1 reads DFQATT; CDR2 reads SNEGSKA (reference sequence). CDR3 size: 14 residues.

Note on this clonotype: This may come from a read error, since a much larger clone is one base off. The rearrangement joins TRBV2 to TRBJ1-5; D unresolved. This CDR3 is 12 amino acids long. Germline CDR1 is SNHLY and CDR2 is FYNNEI. V was trimmed by 4 bases and J by 7 bases, leaving 8 bases between them. The CDR3 DNA reads as TGTGCCAGCAGTGGGACCTCACAGCCCCAGCATTTT. This codes for CASSGTSQPQHF.

On this clonotype: A much larger clone is a single base away; this may be a read error. The rearrangement joins TRBV7-8 to TRBJ2-4, with a possible D match to TRBD2 (5 bases). This CDR3 region has 12 residues. Germline-derived CDR1 and CDR2 are SGHVS and FQNEAQ. The CDR3 bases are TGTACCAGCAGCTCCGCCCCGGGAATTCAGTACTTC. Translating gives CTSSSAPGIQYF. Based on the CDR3 plus reference TRBV7-8 and TRBJ2-4, the full variable domain is GAGVSQSPRYKVAKRGQDVALRCDPISGHVSLFWYQQALGQGPEFLTYFQNEAQLDKSGLPSDRFFAERPEGSVSTLKIQRTQQEDSAVYLCTSSSAPGIQYFGAGTRLSVL.

This clonotype was counted ten times or more. V is TRBV18 and J is TRBJ2-7; D remains ambiguous. The CDR3 totals 12 residues. V lost 4 bases and J 4 bases, leaving 8 bases between the germline ends. CDR1 and CDR2 (germline): KGHSH, LQKENI. The CDR3 sequence: CASSQQLYEQYF. The CDR3 coding sequence is TGTGCCAGCTCACAACAACTATACGAGCAGTACTTC.

This clonotype was seen a handful of times. A read error is possible here, since a much larger clone lies one base away. CDR3 amino acids: CAISERDDYNAPLHF. The CDR3 DNA follows: TGTGCCATCAGTGAGCGGGACGATTATAATGCACCCCTCCACTTT. The rearrangement links TRBV10-3 to TRBJ1-6; D may be TRBD1 (5 bases). CDR3 size: 15 residues. Per germline, CDR1 ENHRY and CDR2 SYGVKD.

This sequence joins TRBV12-3 or TRBV12-4 and TRBJ2-1; TRBD2 matches 16 bases. The CDR3 runs 14 residues. The J segment lost 10 bases and the V segment lost 6 bases, leaving 3 bases of the junction unmatched. The CDR3 DNA reads TGTGCCAGCAGGTCGGGACTAGCGGGAGGGGAGCAGTTCTTC. Its translation: CASRSGLAGGEQFF.

This clonotype was detected ten times or more. V is TRBV7-2 and J is TRBJ2-1; 7 bases are a match to TRBD1. The CDR3 has 13 residues. V lost 5 bases, J lost 8 bases, and 6 bases stayed unmatched. Germline assignment: CDR1 SGHTA and CDR2 FQGNSA. CDR3 DNA sequence: TGTGCCAGCAGCACGTGGGACAGCTATGAGCAGTTCTTC. It encodes CASSTWDSYEQFF. Together with reference TRBV7-2 and TRBJ2-1, the CDR3 gives the full variable domain: GAGVSQSPSNKVTEKGKDVELRCDPISGHTALYWYRQSLGQGLEFLIYFQGNSAPDKSGLPSDRFSAERTGGSVSTLTIQRTQQEDSAVYLCASSTWDSYEQFFGPGTRLTVL.